This is a list of T cell receptor beta chains from one sample in a study of post-analysis software for immune sequencing data. MiXCR, applied by TCRdb to the PCR reads, yields one record per CDR3 protein. The data show hundreds of thousands of distinct CDR3 sequences, approximately 53% seen once. Sequencing was performed on blood. The receptors shown here come from a girl aged 10-17 years with multiple sclerosis. Both conserved end residues are part of each CDR3. D genes are given only for firm matches. Clone size is shown for a subset of rows, as once, few, many or a class of expanded clone.

clone size,D gene,J gene,V gene,CDR3 length,CDR3 protein,CDR3 DNA
few,.,TRBJ2-5,TRBV29-1,13,CSDTPPGSETQYF,TGCAGCGACACTCCCCCGGGCAGCGAGACCCAGTACTTC
.,TRBD1,TRBJ2-7,TRBV20-1,14,CSAWDRVRSYEQYF,TGCAGTGCTTGGGACAGGGTTCGGTCCTACGAGCAGTACTTC
.,.,TRBJ1-2,TRBV5-1,14,CAGSVSGTGYGYTF,TGCGCCGGCAGCGTTTCCGGTACAGGGTATGGCTACACCTTC
.,TRBD1,TRBJ2-1,TRBV3-1,15,CASSQEGTGYNEQFF,TGTGCCAGCAGCCAAGAAGGGACAGGGTATAATGAGCAGTTCTTC
few,TRBD1,TRBJ2-7,TRBV3-1,13,CASGQGATYEQYF,TGTGCCAGCGGACAGGGGGCTACCTACGAGCAGTACTTC
.,.,TRBJ2-3,TRBV7-2,14,CASSLTGFTDMQYF,TGTGCCAGCAGCTTAACAGGGTTCACAGATATGCAGTATTTT
.,TRBD2,TRBJ2-7,TRBV5-1,17,CASSGEGTSGSSHEQYF,TGCGCCAGCAGCGGGGAGGGGACTAGCGGGAGTTCCCACGAGCAGTACTTC
.,.,TRBJ1-2,TRBV14,14,CASSQDFGIYGYTF,TGTGCCAGCAGCCAAGATTTCGGGATCTATGGCTACACCTTC
few,.,TRBJ2-5,TRBV20-1,13,CSAFRTAQETQYF,TGCAGTGCTTTTCGGACAGCACAAGAGACCCAGTACTTC
few,.,TRBJ2-7,TRBV15,14,CATSRGGPAYEQYF,TGTGCCACCAGCAGAGGCGGGCCGGCGTACGAGCAGTACTTC
.,.,TRBJ2-1,TRBV25-1,16,CASSEWKGRLRNEQFF,TGTGCCAGCAGTGAATGGAAGGGGAGGCTAAGGAATGAGCAGTTCTTC
few,.,TRBJ1-5,TRBV28,16,CASSPLGWRANQPQHF,TGTGCCAGCAGTCCCCTCGGTTGGAGGGCCAATCAGCCCCAGCATTTT
.,.,TRBJ2-5,TRBV12-3/TRBV12-4,13,CASSLGQSETQYF,TGTGCCAGCAGTTTGGGGCAGTCGGAGACCCAGTACTTC
.,TRBD2,TRBJ2-3,TRBV7-9,16,CASSPSGTSGTDTQYF,TGTGCCAGCAGCCCCTCCGGGACTAGCGGCACAGATACGCAGTATTTT
once,.,TRBJ2-7,TRBV28,15,CASSLSGGGRYEQYF,TGTGCCAGCAGTTTAAGTGGGGGAGGTCGCTACGAGCAGTACTTC
.,TRBD1,TRBJ1-4,TRBV29-1,13,CSVRTGGNEKLFF,TGCAGCGTGCGGACAGGGGGTAATGAAAAACTGTTTTTT
.,.,TRBJ1-1,TRBV12-3/TRBV12-4,11,CASSLAQEAFF,TGTGCCAGCAGTTTAGCTCAGGAAGCTTTCTTT
few,TRBD1,TRBJ2-7,TRBV20-1,15,CSAREWDRVSYEQYF,TGCAGTGCTAGAGAGTGGGACAGGGTTTCCTACGAGCAGTACTTC
.,.,TRBJ2-3,TRBV4-1,15,CASSQMEASTDTQYF,TGCGCCAGCAGCCAGATGGAGGCTAGCACAGATACGCAGTATTTT
.,.,TRBJ1-2,TRBV20-1,12,CRGTGTTYGYTF,TGCAGGGGGACCGGGACAACTTATGGCTACACCTTC
few,TRBD1,TRBJ2-7,TRBV7-6,15,CASSLDRGISYEQYF,TGTGCCAGCAGCCTCGACAGGGGGATTTCCTACGAGCAGTACTTC
.,.,TRBJ2-7,TRBV21-1,11,CASSDPAAQYF,TGTGCCAGCAGCGATCCCGCCGCCCAGTACTTC
.,.,TRBJ1-5,TRBV4-2,14,CASSEAGTNQPQHF,TGTGCCAGCAGCGAGGCAGGGACAAATCAGCCCCAGCATTTT
few,.,TRBJ2-5,TRBV7-9,15,CASSLGSAVQETQYF,TGTGCCAGCAGCTTAGGGTCGGCAGTCCAAGAGACCCAGTACTTC
.,.,TRBJ1-4,TRBV13,15,CASSSGLATNEKLFF,TGTGCCAGCAGCTCTGGACTTGCAACTAATGAAAAACTGTTTTTT
.,TRBD2,TRBJ2-2,TRBV10-2,16,CASSEGLGANTGELFF,TGCGCCAGCAGTGAGGGACTAGGCGCGAACACCGGGGAGCTGTTTTTT
few,TRBD2,TRBJ2-7,TRBV15,15,CATSREDGGAYEQYF,TGTGCCACCAGCAGAGAGGACGGGGGGGCCTACGAGCAGTACTTC
.,TRBD1,TRBJ1-1,TRBV5-1,18,CASSLWWGGQPTNTEAFF,TGCGCCAGCAGCTTGTGGTGGGGGGGACAGCCCACGAACACTGAAGCTTTCTTT
few,TRBD1,TRBJ2-7,TRBV4-1,15,CAGSPRGQGSYEQYF,TGCGCCGGCAGCCCTAGGGGACAGGGTTCCTACGAGCAGTACTTC
few,TRBD1,TRBJ2-5,TRBV20-1,15,CSASSRDRAGETQYF,TGCAGTGCTAGCTCCCGGGACAGGGCCGGGGAGACCCAGTACTTC
.,.,TRBJ1-1,TRBV27,14,CASSLLGGFPEAFF,TGTGCCAGCAGTTTACTTGGGGGGTTCCCTGAAGCTTTCTTT
.,.,TRBJ1-6,TRBV6-4,13,CASSDSDSSPLHF,TGTGCCAGCAGTGACTCGGACAGTTCACCCCTCCACTTT
.,.,TRBJ2-3,TRBV20-1,10,CSARVNTQYF,TGCAGTGCTAGAGTCAATACGCAGTATTTT
.,.,TRBJ2-2,TRBV29-1,15,CSVNPTGLGTGELFF,TGCAGCGTTAACCCGACGGGGCTAGGCACCGGGGAGCTGTTTTTT
.,.,TRBJ1-2,TRBV15,15,CATSRGEGYSYGYTF,TGTGCCACCAGCAGAGGAGAGGGATACTCCTATGGCTACACCTTC
many,TRBD2,TRBJ2-5,TRBV20-1,18,CSARDPLAEKWVQETQYF,TGCAGTGCTAGAGATCCGCTAGCGGAGAAGTGGGTCCAAGAGACCCAGTACTTC
.,.,TRBJ1-2,TRBV20-1,11,CSARQDYGYTF,TGCAGTGCTAGACAGGACTATGGCTACACCTTC
.,.,TRBJ1-2,TRBV7-9,17,CASSSSGSGVPNYGYTF,TGTGCCAGCAGCTCCTCCGGGTCAGGGGTACCGAACTATGGCTACACCTTC
.,.,TRBJ1-2,TRBV10-3,12,CAISGDGYGYTF,TGTGCCATCAGTGGGGACGGGTACGGCTACACCTTC
.,.,TRBJ2-7,TRBV5-1,17,CASSVGPWTAMGYEQYF,TGCGCCAGCAGCGTGGGGCCCTGGACGGCGATGGGGTACGAGCAGTACTTC
.,TRBD1,TRBJ1-2,TRBV20-1,13,CSARTGQGYGYTF,TGCAGTGCTAGAACGGGACAGGGCTACGGCTACACCTTC
few,.,TRBJ2-7,TRBV7-8,13,CASSFGTLKEQYF,TGTGCCAGCAGCTTCGGGACACTTAAGGAGCAGTACTTC
.,.,TRBJ2-7,TRBV6-4,20,CASSDLRPIKPPGIHYEQYF,TGTGCCAGCAGTGACCTTCGGCCTATTAAACCACCGGGGATCCACTACGAGCAGTACTTC
.,TRBD1,TRBJ2-7,TRBV20-1,14,CSASLTGGRREQYF,TGCAGTGCTAGTCTCACAGGGGGCCGTCGGGAGCAGTACTTC
.,TRBD2,TRBJ2-1,TRBV7-2,14,CASSVGDYNNEQFF,TGTGCCAGCAGCGTAGGGGACTACAACAATGAGCAGTTCTTC
.,TRBD2,TRBJ2-7,TRBV20-1,17,CSASRLAGGPSNYEQYF,TGCAGTGCTAGCAGGCTAGCGGGAGGGCCTTCGAACTACGAGCAGTACTTC
once,.,TRBJ2-1,TRBV6-1,14,CASRSDRSYNEQFF,TGTGCCAGCAGATCTGATAGGTCCTACAATGAGCAGTTCTTC
.,TRBD2,TRBJ2-7,TRBV4-1,16,CASSQSSGRSAYEQYF,TGCGCCAGCAGCCAGAGTAGCGGGAGGTCCGCCTACGAGCAGTACTTC
.,.,TRBJ2-1,TRBV2,15,CASSFREGWYNEQFF,TGTGCCAGCAGTTTCAGGGAAGGGTGGTACAATGAGCAGTTCTTC
.,TRBD2,TRBJ2-1,TRBV29-1,14,CSVDASGTYNEQFF,TGCAGCGTTGACGCTAGCGGGACCTACAATGAGCAGTTCTTC
few,.,TRBJ2-7,TRBV7-2,11,CANRRDYEQYF,TGTGCCAACCGACGGGACTACGAGCAGTACTTC
.,TRBD1,TRBJ2-1,TRBV4-2,14,CASLPTGGRDEQFF,TGTGCCAGCTTGCCTACAGGGGGAAGGGATGAGCAGTTCTTC
.,.,TRBJ2-1,TRBV7-3,13,CASNVSPHNEQFF,TGTGCCAGCAACGTGTCCCCCCACAATGAGCAGTTCTTC
once,.,TRBJ2-1,TRBV11-2,16,CASSLDMDLIYNEQFF,TGTGCCAGCAGCTTAGATATGGACCTTATCTACAATGAGCAGTTCTTC